Shown below are 12 T cell receptor beta chains from a single sample sequenced in a study of blood T cell repertoires in COVID-19. Method: immunoSEQ multiplex PCR; TCRdb's copy keeps in-frame clones and lacks some. The profile covers tens of thousands of clones, with roughly 87% appearing a single time and 2.7% taken by the ten largest. The sample comprised peripheral blood. The origin of the receptors is a man in his 70s with acute or convalescent COVID-19.

The rearrangement links TRBV18 to TRBJ2-1, with TRBD2 matching over 9 bases. Germline CDR1 KGHSH, CDR2 LQKENI. This CDR3 spans 15 amino acids. Trimming at V came to 2 bases and at J to 7 bases, leaving 6 bases not matched to a gene. The CDR3: CASSPGTSPWNEQFF. The CDR3 DNA sequence: TGTGCCAGCTCACCAGGGACTAGCCCATGGAATGAGCAGTTCTTC.

The CDR3 nucleotides read TGTGCCAGTAATCCGGGGGGCAATCAGCCCCAGCATTTT. Protein: CASNPGGNQPQHF. The chain is built from TRBV6-5 and TRBJ1-5; D perhaps matches TRBD1 (5 bases). The CDR3 has 13 amino acids. The germline gives CDR1 MNHEY, CDR2 SVGAGI. V was clipped by 9 bases and J by 2 bases, with 11 bases between them.

The chain joins TRBV5-6 to TRBJ1-1; D ambiguous. CDR1 is SGHDT and CDR2 is YYEEEE in the germline V gene. Trimming shortened V by 0 bases and J by 0 bases, and 15 bases separated the two germline ends. This CDR3 contains 17 residues. As DNA, the CDR3 is TGTGCCAGCAGCTTGGAACGCCAGTCAAAGATGAACACTGAAGCTTTCTTT. Its protein is CASSLERQSKMNTEAFF.

Regarding this clone: The identical CDR3 is also encoded by other nucleotide sequences in the sample. The V and J genes are TRBV5-6 and TRBJ1-3, with D uncertain. Germline CDR1 is SGHDT and CDR2 is YYEEEE. The V and J ends lost 1 base and 1 base respectively, with 6 bases between them. This CDR3 has 14 amino acids. This CDR3 reads CASSLLVSGNTIYF. Here the CDR3 DNA reads TGTGCCAGCAGCTTGTTAGTTTCTGGAAACACCATATATTTT.

The chain employs TRBV30 and TRBJ2-1, with unresolved D. The CDR3 consists of 12 residues. Trimming cost V 2 bases and J 5 bases, with 7 bases left between them. Germline values: CDR1 GTSNPN, CDR2 SVGIG (reference sequence). The chain's CDR3 is CAWSRVDNEQFF. The CDR3, as DNA: TGTGCCTGGAGTCGGGTGGACAATGAGCAGTTCTTC.

The gene calls are TRBV24-1 and TRBJ2-3; 8 bases fit TRBD2. The CDR3 loop spans 17 amino acids. Germline V gives CDR1 KGHDR, CDR2 SFDVKD. The V gene end was trimmed by 7 bases and the J gene end by 2 bases; junction bases not matched to a gene: 13. CDR3 protein: CATSDSIAGSPTDTQYF. CDR3 DNA: TGTGCCACCAGCGACTCGATAGCGGGGAGTCCCACAGATACGCAGTATTTT.

The genes are TRBV4-3 and TRBJ2-5; the match to TRBD1 covers 9 bases. V was pared by 3 bases and J by 2 bases, with 13 bases of the junction left unmatched. The CDR3 sequence is 18 residues long. Germline values: CDR1 LGHNA, CDR2 YSLEER. Here the CDR3 reads CASSQERQGGTIQETQYF. The CDR3 bases are TGCGCCAGCAGCCAGGAACGACAGGGGGGGACCATACAAGAGACCCAGTACTTC.

This clone was counted a few times. J is TRBJ1-5 and V is TRBV4-3, with D hard to call. Germline V gene sequence: CDR1 LGHNA, CDR2 YSLEER. CDR3 length: 16 residues. Deletions cut 0 bases from V and 4 bases from J, with 13 bases between. Here the CDR3 DNA reads TGCGCCAGCAGCCAAGATTCGGACGGGAAAAATCAGCCCCAGCATTTT. Translation gives CASSQDSDGKNQPQHF.

This chain joins TRBV7-3 and TRBJ2-1; 10 bases line up with TRBD2. Per germline, CDR1 SGHTA and CDR2 FQGTGA. V dropped 4 bases and J dropped 1; count of bases not matched to a gene: 7. The CDR3 has 17 amino acids. CDR3 in amino acids: CASSSSSGGPSYNEQFF. The CDR3 coding sequence is TGTGCCAGCAGCTCATCTAGCGGGGGACCGTCCTACAATGAGCAGTTCTTC.

The J gene is TRBJ2-3, the V gene TRBV2, with TRBD2 matching 8 bases. Germline V gene sequence: CDR1 SNHLY, CDR2 FYNNEI. V trimming: 8 bases; J trimming: 2 bases; junction bases outside the gene matches: 3. The CDR3 length is 13 residues. CDR3 amino acids: CASQREPTDTQYF. The CDR3 DNA follows: TGTGCCAGCCAGCGGGAGCCCACAGATACGCAGTATTTT.

This chain connects TRBV28 to TRBJ1-6; a possible D gene is TRBD1 (5 bases). The CDR3 covers 15 residues. V lost 5 bases and J lost 3, with 11 bases in between. Germline V gives CDR1 MDHEN, CDR2 SYDVKM. CDR3 nucleotides: TGTGCCAGCAGTCGGAGGGGTATCTATAATTCACCCCTCCACTTT. This translates into CASSRRGIYNSPLHF.

The chain joins TRBV4-3 to TRBJ1-4; D may be TRBD1 (5 bases). The CDR3 loop spans 21 amino acids. The V and J ends lost 0 bases and 0 bases respectively, with 23 bases between them. Germline V gene data show CDR1 as LGHNA and CDR2 as YSLEER. CDR3 residues: CASSQDSGETASFTTNEKLFF. The CDR3 DNA follows: TGCGCCAGCAGCCAAGATAGTGGTGAGACAGCCTCATTCACAACTAATGAAAAACTGTTTTTT.